This T cell receptor beta chain was recovered during a study of blood T cell repertoires in COVID-19. TCRdb's copy holds only in-frame clones and misses some; the assay was immunoSEQ multiplex PCR. The sample includes about 200,000 clones, around nine tenths of them seen just once. Sequencing was carried out using peripheral blood. The TCR originated in a man aged 55 to 70 with COVID-19, enrolled during active disease.

The CDR3 DNA is TGTGCCAGCTCACCAGCGGACGGGAAGAATTCACCCCTCCACTTT. It encodes CASSPADGKNSPLHF. The genes are TRBV18 and TRBJ1-6, with D hard to call. The V gene's germline CDR1 is KGHSH and CDR2 LQKENI. The length of the CDR3 is 15 residues. V gave up 2 bases and J gave up 7 bases, with 12 bases separating them.